Here is one TCR beta chain with its context. Its antigen remains unidentified. This specimen belongs to a study of blood T cells in healthy people across ages. Findings and caveats of the study: Possibly, changes in expanded clonotypes were confounded because donor CMV status was unknown.

PCR was performed a second time for 7 to 11 cycles using a sample-barcoded 5' primer and a J-beta primer mix. Every sample produced at least 2.5 million CDR3-containing paired-end reads. TCRdb independently ran MiXCR on the 5' RACE reads; one entry per CDR3 protein. Among around 1,500,000 distinct CDR3 sequences listed, 28% were seen once. Trimming shortened V by 2 bases and J by 0 bases, and 5 bases separated the two germline ends. The CDR3 runs 14 residues. Each sample had at least 6 million PBMCs isolated. The TCR sequence derives from a woman aged 25 to 39 in good health. This chain uses TRBV12-3 or TRBV12-4 with TRBJ1-3; D is undetermined. Sequences were obtained from blood. In DNA form, the CDR3 reads TGTGCCAGCAGTTTATTCGGCTCTGGAAACACCATATATTTT. It encodes CASSLFGSGNTIYF.